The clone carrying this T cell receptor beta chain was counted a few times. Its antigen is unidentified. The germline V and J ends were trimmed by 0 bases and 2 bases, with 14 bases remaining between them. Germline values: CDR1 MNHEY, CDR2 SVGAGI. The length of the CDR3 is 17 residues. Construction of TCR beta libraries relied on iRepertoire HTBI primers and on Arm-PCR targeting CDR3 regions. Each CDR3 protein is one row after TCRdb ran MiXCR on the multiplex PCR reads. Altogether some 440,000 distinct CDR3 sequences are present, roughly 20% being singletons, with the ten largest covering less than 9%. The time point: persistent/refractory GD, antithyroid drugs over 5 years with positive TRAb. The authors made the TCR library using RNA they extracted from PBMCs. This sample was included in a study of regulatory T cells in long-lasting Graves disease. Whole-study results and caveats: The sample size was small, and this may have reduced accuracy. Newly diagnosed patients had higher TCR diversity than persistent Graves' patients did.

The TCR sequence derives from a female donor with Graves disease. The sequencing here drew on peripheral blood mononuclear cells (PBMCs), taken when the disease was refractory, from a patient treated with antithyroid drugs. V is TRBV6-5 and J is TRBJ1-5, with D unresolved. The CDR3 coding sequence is TGTGCCAGCAGTTACTCGCTGGGGATCTGGGGCAATCAGCCCCAGCATTTT. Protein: CASSYSLGIWGNQPQHF.